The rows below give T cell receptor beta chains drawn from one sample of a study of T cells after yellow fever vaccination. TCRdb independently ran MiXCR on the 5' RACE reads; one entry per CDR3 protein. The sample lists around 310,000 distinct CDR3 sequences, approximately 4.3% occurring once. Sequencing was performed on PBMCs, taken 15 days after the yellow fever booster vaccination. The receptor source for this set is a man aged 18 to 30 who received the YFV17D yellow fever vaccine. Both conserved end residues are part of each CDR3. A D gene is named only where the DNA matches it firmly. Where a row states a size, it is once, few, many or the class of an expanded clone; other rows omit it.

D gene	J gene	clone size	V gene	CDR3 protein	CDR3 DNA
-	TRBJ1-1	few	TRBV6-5	CASRPFNIEAEAFF	TGTGCCAGCAGACCCTTCAATATAGAGGCTGAAGCTTTCTTT
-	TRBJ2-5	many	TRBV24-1	CATSDSGPFGETQYF	TGTGCCACCAGTGACTCCGGCCCCTTCGGGGAGACCCAGTACTTC
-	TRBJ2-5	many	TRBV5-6	CASSFGWRETQYF	TGTGCCAGCAGCTTTGGCTGGCGAGAGACCCAGTACTTC
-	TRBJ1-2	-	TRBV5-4	CASSLKDRTAYYGYTF	TGTGCCAGCAGCTTAAAAGACAGGACCGCTTACTATGGCTACACCTTC
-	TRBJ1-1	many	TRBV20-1	CSGKGHAANTEAFF	TGCAGTGGAAAGGGGCACGCCGCGAACACTGAAGCTTTCTTT
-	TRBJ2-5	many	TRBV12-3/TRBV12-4	CASSFWDGREETQYF	TGTGCCAGCAGTTTCTGGGACGGGAGAGAAGAGACCCAGTACTTC
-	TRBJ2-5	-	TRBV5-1	CASSSTGQGTQYF	TGCGCCAGCAGCTCAACAGGCCAAGGGACCCAGTACTTC
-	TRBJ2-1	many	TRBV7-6	CASSLYGLPSYNEQFF	TGTGCCAGCAGCTTATACGGTCTCCCTTCCTACAATGAGCAGTTCTTC
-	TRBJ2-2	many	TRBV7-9	CASFPDSNTGELFF	TGTGCCAGCTTCCCAGACAGTAACACCGGGGAGCTGTTTTTT
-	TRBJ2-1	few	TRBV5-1	CASSGRGEDYNEQFF	TGCGCCAGCAGCGGGCGGGGAGAGGATTACAATGAGCAGTTCTTC
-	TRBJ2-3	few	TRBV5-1	CASSLAVQRYTDTQYF	TGCGCCAGCAGCTTGGCCGTTCAGAGATACACAGATACGCAGTATTTT
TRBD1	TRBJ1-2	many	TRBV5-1	CASSLRGQDYGYTF	TGCGCCAGCAGCTTGCGGGGACAGGACTATGGCTACACCTTC
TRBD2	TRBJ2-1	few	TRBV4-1	CASSQEMSGGWNEQFF	TGCGCCAGCAGCCAAGAGATGAGCGGGGGGTGGAATGAGCAGTTCTTC
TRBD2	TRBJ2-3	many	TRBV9	CASSVDWTSGGPDTDTQYF	TGTGCCAGCAGCGTAGACTGGACTAGCGGGGGGCCAGACACAGATACGCAGTATTTT
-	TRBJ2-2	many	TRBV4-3	CASSQDSGTDLTGELFF	TGCGCCAGCAGCCAAGATAGCGGTACAGACCTAACCGGGGAGCTGTTTTTT
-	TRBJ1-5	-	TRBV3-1	CASSPGTYQPQHF	TGTGCCAGCAGCCCCGGCACCTATCAGCCCCAGCATTTT
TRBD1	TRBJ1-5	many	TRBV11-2	CASSRQGHQPQHF	TGTGCCAGCAGCCGACAGGGTCATCAGCCCCAGCATTTT
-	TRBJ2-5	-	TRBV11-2	CASSLGGGIRETQYF	TGTGCCAGCAGCTTAGGAGGGGGGATTCGAGAGACCCAGTACTTC
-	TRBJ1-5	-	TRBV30	CAWSLRGNQPQHF	TGTGCCTGGAGTCTGCGGGGGAACCAGCCCCAGCATTTT
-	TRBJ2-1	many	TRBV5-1	CASSLEPNNEQFF	TGCGCCAGCAGCTTGGAGCCAAACAATGAGCAGTTCTTC
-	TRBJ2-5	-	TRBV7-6	CASSPGEGGPETQYF	TGTGCCAGCAGCCCAGGGGAAGGAGGACCAGAGACCCAGTACTTC
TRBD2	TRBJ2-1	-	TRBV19	CASSIDSSGLGHNEQFF	TGTGCCAGTAGTATAGATTCTAGCGGCCTTGGCCACAATGAGCAGTTCTTC
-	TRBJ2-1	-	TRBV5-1	CASSLALPREQFF	TGCGCCAGCAGCTTGGCCTTACCTCGCGAGCAGTTCTTC
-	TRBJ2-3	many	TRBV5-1	CASGNQGSDTQYF	TGCGCCAGCGGAAACCAGGGGTCAGATACGCAGTATTTT
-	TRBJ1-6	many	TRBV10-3	CAISESTGSVPPLHF	TGTGCCATCAGTGAGTCGACAGGTTCCGTACCACCCCTCCACTTT
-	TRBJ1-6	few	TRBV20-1	CSARRRDGSRAGNSPLHF	TGCAGTGCTAGACGCCGCGACGGGAGCCGGGCGGGGAATTCACCCCTCCACTTT
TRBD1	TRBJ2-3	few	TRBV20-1	CSARDRGQWTQYF	TGCAGTGCTAGGGACAGGGGGCAATGGACGCAGTATTTT
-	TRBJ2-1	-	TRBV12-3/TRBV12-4	CASSFGGSRSYNEQFF	TGTGCCAGCAGTTTCGGGGGTTCAAGGTCCTACAATGAGCAGTTCTTC
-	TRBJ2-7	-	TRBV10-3	CAIKPTAKVHEQYF	TGTGCCATCAAGCCGACCGCGAAGGTCCACGAGCAGTACTTC
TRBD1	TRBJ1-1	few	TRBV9	CASSALDRVGTEAFF	TGTGCCAGCAGCGCGCTAGACAGGGTAGGAACTGAAGCTTTCTTT
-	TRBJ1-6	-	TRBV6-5	CASSSLPQGDSPLHF	TGTGCCAGCAGTTCACTTCCACAGGGAGATTCACCCCTCCACTTT
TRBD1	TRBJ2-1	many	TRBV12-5	CASGLTGTGNYEQFF	TGTGCTAGTGGTTTGACCGGGACAGGGAACTATGAGCAGTTCTTC
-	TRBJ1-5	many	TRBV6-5	CASKGGRGQPQHF	TGTGCCAGCAAGGGCGGCAGGGGTCAGCCCCAGCATTTT
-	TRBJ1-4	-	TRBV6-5	CASSRADRAEKLFF	TGTGCCAGCAGCCGGGCAGATCGGGCCGAAAAACTGTTTTTT
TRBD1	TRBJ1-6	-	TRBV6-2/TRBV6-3	CASSLGTGFRNSPLHF	TGTGCCAGCAGCTTGGGGACAGGGTTTCGGAATTCACCCCTCCACTTT
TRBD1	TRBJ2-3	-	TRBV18	CASSPQGANTDTQYF	TGTGCCAGCTCACCACAGGGGGCTAACACAGATACGCAGTATTTT
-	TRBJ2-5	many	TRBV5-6	CASSLLGVQTQYF	TGTGCCAGCAGCTTACTAGGGGTACAGACCCAGTACTTC
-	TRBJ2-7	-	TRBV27	CASSFGPLSYEQYF	TGTGCCAGCAGTTTCGGACCGCTCTCCTACGAGCAGTACTTC
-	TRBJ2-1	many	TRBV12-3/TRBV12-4	CASSPDPSHEQFF	TGTGCCAGCAGTCCAGACCCGTCGCATGAGCAGTTCTTC
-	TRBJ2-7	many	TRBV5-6	CASSLNYEQYF	TGTGCCAGCAGCTTGAACTACGAGCAGTACTTC
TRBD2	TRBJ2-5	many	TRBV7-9	CASRGGARETQYF	TGTGCCAGCCGGGGGGGGGCTCGGGAGACCCAGTACTTC
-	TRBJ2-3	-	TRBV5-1	CASSPAVFTENTQYF	TGCGCCAGTAGCCCAGCAGTGTTCACCGAAAATACGCAGTATTTT
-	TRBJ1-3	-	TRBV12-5	CAWRGTGNTIYF	TGTGCTTGGCGGGGAACTGGAAACACCATATATTTT
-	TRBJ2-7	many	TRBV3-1	CASSPDLGYEQYF	TGTGCCAGCAGCCCCGACCTCGGCTACGAGCAGTACTTC
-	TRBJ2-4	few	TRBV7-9	CASSLATLAKNIQYF	TGTGCCAGCAGCTTAGCAACCCTAGCCAAAAACATTCAGTACTTC
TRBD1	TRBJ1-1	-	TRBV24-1	CATSDRRTGDVTEAFF	TGTGCCACCAGTGATCGACGAACAGGGGATGTAACTGAAGCTTTCTTT
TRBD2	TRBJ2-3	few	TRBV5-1	CASMRGYTDTQYF	TGCGCCAGCATGCGGGGGTACACAGATACGCAGTATTTT
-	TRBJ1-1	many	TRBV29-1	CTGLRNTEAFF	TGTACAGGTCTGAGGAACACTGAAGCTTTCTTT